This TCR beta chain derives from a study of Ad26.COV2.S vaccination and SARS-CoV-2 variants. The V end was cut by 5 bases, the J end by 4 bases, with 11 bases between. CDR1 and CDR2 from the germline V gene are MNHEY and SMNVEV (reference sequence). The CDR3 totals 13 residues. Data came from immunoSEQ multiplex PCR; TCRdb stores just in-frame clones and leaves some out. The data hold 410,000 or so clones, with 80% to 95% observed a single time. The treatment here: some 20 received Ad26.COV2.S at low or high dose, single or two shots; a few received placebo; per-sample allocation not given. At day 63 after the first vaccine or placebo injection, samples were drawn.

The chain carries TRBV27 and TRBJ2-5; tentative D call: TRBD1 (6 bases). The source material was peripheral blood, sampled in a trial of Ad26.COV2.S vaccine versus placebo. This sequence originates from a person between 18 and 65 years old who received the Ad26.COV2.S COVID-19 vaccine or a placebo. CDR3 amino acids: CASSRQGPETQYF. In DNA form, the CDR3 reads TGTGCCAGCAGTCGTCAGGGGCCAGAGACCCAGTACTTC.